Shown below are 21 T cell receptor beta chains from a single sample sequenced in a study of post-analysis software for immune sequencing data. Study-wide results and caveats: The five TRBV segments detected at higher frequency in patients than in controls included TRBV5-6, TRBV5-1 and TRBV20-1.

These receptors lack a known antigen. TCR beta libraries were prepared from cDNA with unique molecular identifiers. TCRdb processed the PCR reads anew with MiXCR; each CDR3 protein has one entry. The top ten hold roughly 6% of the sample, which has roughly 540,000 distinct CDR3 sequences, 34% seen once. Sequencing was performed on blood. These receptors were obtained from a girl aged 2 to 17 with multiple sclerosis.

V is TRBV5-1 and J is TRBJ1-4, with a tentative D call TRBD1 (5 bases). This CDR3 is built from 14 residues. Trimming left V 4 bases short and J 2 bases short, with 9 bases between. The germline V gene encodes CDR1 SGHRS and CDR2 YFSETQ. CDR3 loop: CASSRDRTNEKLFF. The CDR3 nucleotides read TGCGCCAGCAGCAGGGACCGTACTAATGAAAAACTGTTTTTT.

This clonotype came up a few times. This chain connects TRBV7-9 to TRBJ2-1, with 9 bases aligning to TRBD1. Germline V gene data show CDR1 as SEHNR and CDR2 as FQNEAQ (reference sequence). Germline trimming cut 2 bases from V and 0 bases from J; bases unmatched to any gene: 2. The CDR3 loop spans 16 amino acids. DNA for the CDR3: TGTGCCAGCAGCTTACCGGGACAGGGCTCCTACAATGAGCAGTTCTTC. Amino acids: CASSLPGQGSYNEQFF.

The chain couples TRBV2 to TRBJ1-1; D is unresolved. CDR3 length equals 15 residues. In germline, CDR1 is SNHLY, CDR2 FYNNEI. Trimming took off 8 bases at V and 3 bases at J, with 19 bases between the two ends. CDR3 nucleotide sequence: TGTGCCAGCCTAACATCAGGTCCCCCTTACACTGAAGCTTTCTTT. As protein: CASLTSGPPYTEAFF.

This clonotype was seen more than once but under ten times. J is TRBJ2-2 and V is TRBV29-1; D is uncertain. Germline V gives CDR1 SQVTM, CDR2 ANQGSEA. V was clipped by 6 bases and J by 4 bases, with 6 bases between them. CDR3 size: 11 residues. CDR3 region: CSVAITGELFF. The CDR3 region has the DNA TGCAGCGTAGCAATCACCGGGGAGCTGTTTTTT.

The CDR3 DNA reads TGTGCCAGCAGCTCGCCGGGACGGGGGGAGGGCTACACCTTC. It encodes CASSSPGRGEGYTF. This chain joins TRBV5-5 and TRBJ1-2; D possibly corresponds to TRBD1 (5 bases). This CDR3 has 14 amino acids. V lost 3 bases and J 8 bases, leaving 17 bases between the germline ends. Looked up from germline, CDR1 is SGHKS and CDR2 is YYEKEE (reference sequence). Drawing the rest from reference TRBV5-5 and TRBJ1-2, the complete variable domain is DAGVTQSPTHLIKTRGQQVTLRCSPISGHKSVSWYQQVLGQGPQFIFQYYEKEERGRGNFPDRFSARQFPNYSSELNVNALLLGDSALYLCASSSPGRGEGYTFGSGTRLTVV.

This clonotype appeared a few times. This chain joins TRBV20-1 and TRBJ2-5; D is ambiguous. There are 13 residues in the CDR3. Germline values: CDR1 DFQATT, CDR2 SNEGSKA (reference sequence). Trimming stripped 6 bases from V and 1 base from J, with 12 bases between. The CDR3 protein is CSAVTPSQETQYF. CDR3 DNA sequence: TGCAGTGCAGTCACTCCTAGCCAAGAGACCCAGTACTTC.

In this sample, this clonotype turned up a few times. The gene calls are TRBV9 and TRBJ2-5; 7 bases align to TRBD2. The CDR3 is 14 residues long. V dropped 3 bases and J dropped 3; count of bases not matched to a gene: 5. Germline V gene lookup returns CDR1 SGDLS and CDR2 YYNGEE. The DNA of the CDR3 is TGTGCCAGCAGCGCGGTCAGCGGGGAAGAGACCCAGTACTTC. It codes for CASSAVSGEETQYF.

Details on this clonotype: One junction end does not reproduce the germline sequence, and a read error may be involved. The rearrangement uses TRBV12-3 or TRBV12-4 and TRBJ2-3; D uncertain. The CDR3 consists of 13 residues. The CDR3 DNA reads TGTACCAGCAGTTTTAGCACTCCAGATACGCAGTATTTT. This translates into CTSSFSTPDTQYF.

In its sample, this clonotype was seen a few times. J is TRBJ2-1 and V is TRBV10-1; D may be TRBD2 (5 bases). This CDR3 region has 16 residues. V lost 4 bases, J lost 6 bases, and 19 bases lay in between. Looked up from germline, CDR1 is WNHNN and CDR2 is SYGVQD (reference sequence). The CDR3 nucleotides are TGCGCCAGCAGTGGAGGTCGCCTAGCCCCCGTCAATGAGCAGTTCTTC. Its protein product is CASSGGRLAPVNEQFF.

This rearrangement joins TRBV20-1 to TRBJ2-5; D gene unclear. The germline V gene encodes CDR1 DFQATT and CDR2 SNEGSKA (reference sequence). The CDR3 extends over 13 amino acids. Trimming removed 2 bases from V and 7 bases from J, with 14 bases in between. Here the CDR3 reads CSARSDVAGTQYF. Written as DNA, the CDR3 is TGCAGTGCTAGATCGGATGTGGCAGGGACCCAGTACTTC.

The chain is built from TRBV21-1 and TRBJ2-5. TRBV21-1 is a documented pseudogene. The CDR3 spans 15 residues. DNA for the CDR3: TGTGCCAGCAGCAAAGATGGAGCAGAATACAATGAGCAGTACTTC. Its protein is CASSKDGAEYNEQYF.

This chain uses TRBV7-2 with TRBJ1-5; TRBD1 aligns across 11 bases. The CDR3 sequence is 14 residues long. Trimming took 6 bases from V and 5 from J; bases not matched to a gene: 3. CDR1 and CDR2 from the germline V gene are SGHTA and FQGNSA. Written as DNA, the CDR3 is TGTGCCAGCAGTCGGACAGGGGGCCATCAGCCCCAGCATTTT. This gives the protein CASSRTGGHQPQHF.

This sequence joins TRBV18 and TRBJ1-2; 8 bases match TRBD1. This CDR3 is 14 amino acids long. V lost 3 bases and J lost 7; bases outside the gene matches: 7. Germline assignment: CDR1 KGHSH and CDR2 LQKENI. The CDR3 is CASSPDRDYRGYTF. The CDR3 DNA sequence: TGTGCCAGCTCACCGGACAGGGACTACCGTGGCTACACCTTC.

Only a few counts were recorded for this clonotype. CDR3 residues: CSADKSGPNTDTQYF. DNA for the CDR3: TGCAGTGCAGACAAAAGCGGGCCGAACACAGATACGCAGTATTTT. V usage is TRBV20-1 and J usage is TRBJ2-3, with a tentative D call TRBD2 (6 bases). The CDR3 sequence is 15 residues long. Trimming took off 6 bases at V and 2 bases at J, with 18 bases between the two ends. The germline gives CDR1 DFQATT, CDR2 SNEGSKA (reference sequence).

The V call is TRBV9, the J call TRBJ1-2; D is unclear. With 0 bases removed from V and 4 bases from J, the gap between germline ends came to 10 bases. The germline gives CDR1 SGDLS, CDR2 YYNGEE. The CDR3 is 14 amino acids. CDR3 DNA: TGTGCCAGCAGCGTAGGATCTGACGTCTATGGCTACACCTTC. Its protein is CASSVGSDVYGYTF. The complete variable domain, with remaining parts taken from reference TRBV9 and TRBJ1-2, reads DSGVTQTPKHLITATGQRVTLRCSPRSGDLSVYWYQQSLDQGLQFLIQYYNGEERAKGNILERFSAQQFPDLHSELNLSSLELGDSALYFCASSVGSDVYGYTFGSGTRLTVV.

The V call is TRBV2, the J call TRBJ2-7, with D tentatively TRBD2 (5 bases). Trimming cost V 0 bases and J 7 bases, with 16 bases left between them. This CDR3 is built from 15 residues. The germline gives CDR1 SNHLY, CDR2 FYNNEI. The CDR3 here is CASSEAPSAGGEQYF. DNA for the CDR3: TGTGCCAGCAGTGAAGCGCCGTCGGCGGGTGGGGAGCAGTACTTC.

V is TRBV5-1 and J is TRBJ2-2; TRBD1 agrees at 10 bases. This CDR3 spans 15 amino acids. Germline CDR1 reads SGHRS; CDR2 reads YFSETQ. Unmatched junction bases numbered 10, after V lost 4 bases and J lost 10 bases. Here the CDR3 reads CASSPRGQGNEELFF. The CDR3 bases are TGCGCCAGCAGCCCGAGGGGACAGGGGAACGAGGAGCTGTTTTTT.

The CDR3 sequence: CASSLGAGYHSNQPQHF. CDR3 in DNA: TGTGCCAGCAGCTTAGGGGCAGGGTACCATAGCAATCAGCCCCAGCATTTT. The chain uses TRBV7-8 and TRBJ1-5, with TRBD1 as a possible D gene (5 bases). CDR1 and CDR2 from the germline V gene are SGHVS and FQNEAQ. The CDR3 totals 17 residues. Trimming pared 1 base from V and 0 bases from J, leaving 13 bases between.

V is TRBV20-1 and J is TRBJ2-1, with TRBD2 matching over 10 bases. The CDR3 totals 18 residues. The germline V gene encodes CDR1 DFQATT and CDR2 SNEGSKA (reference sequence). DNA for the CDR3: TGCAGCGCTCCCCGCAAGACTAGCGGGTGGAGGAACTACAATGAGCAGTTCTTC. This encodes CSAPRKTSGWRNYNEQFF.

This clonotype was counted only a few times. This sequence joins TRBV14 and TRBJ2-7, with D perhaps being TRBD1 or TRBD2 (5 bases each). Germline V lookup: CDR1 SGHDN, CDR2 FVKESK. Trimming shortened V by 2 bases and J by 4 bases, and 12 bases separated the two germline ends. CDR3 size: 14 residues. CDR3 sequence: CASSQIPGPYEQYF. The CDR3 nucleotides read TGTGCCAGCAGCCAAATTCCGGGACCTTACGAGCAGTACTTC.

This clonotype was seen only a few times. The V and J genes are TRBV20-1 and TRBJ2-7; D is uncertain. Germline CDR1 DFQATT, CDR2 SNEGSKA (reference sequence). V was shortened by 1 base and J by 0 bases, with 13 bases between the two germline ends. This CDR3 region has 15 residues. This CDR3 is CSARVWRQSSYEQYF. For the CDR3, the DNA is TGCAGTGCTAGAGTTTGGCGGCAGAGCTCCTACGAGCAGTACTTC.